Given below is one T cell receptor (beta chain) in context. Its antigen is still unknown. This specimen belongs to a study of T cells after posttransplantation cyclophosphamide. Study-level results: Donor CD8+ memory clones often dominated recipient blood repertoires at later times. TRB clonality was highly associated with recipient CMV seropositivity and reactivation. Tissue-infiltrating T cells from skin or gut overlapped little with blood T cells.

V gave up 5 bases and J gave up 8 bases; unmatched junction bases: 7. The CDR3 runs 14 residues. Germline CDR1 is SEHNR and CDR2 is FQNEAQ (reference sequence). Cyclophosphamide on days +3 and +4 followed busulfan-fludarabine conditioning and a marrow graft. This table comes from immunoSEQ multiplex PCR, and its TCRdb copy is limited to in-frame clones, with some not included. Of some 6,000 clones in the sample, 82% are singletons; the top ten hold about 3%. This TCR was sampled from a male patient aged 45 to 59 who received an allogeneic stem cell transplant from a related donor and was CMV-positive. The graft donor may be the source of some T cells. The chain has TRBV7-9 and TRBJ2-1, with 9 bases matching TRBD2. The starting material was CD4+ T cells sorted from blood, obtained around 350 days after allogeneic stem cell transplant with posttransplant cyclophosphamide. Written as DNA, the CDR3 is TGTGCCAGCAGCAAAATGGGCGGGAGGGATGAGCAGTTCTTC. Protein: CASSKMGGRDEQFF.